This entry lists 19 T cell receptor beta chains sequenced from one sample in a study of CD8 T cells in Susac syndrome. RNA amounts of 0.5 to 1 ug underwent reverse transcription with random hexamers. TCRdb reanalysed the immunoSEQ multiplex PCR reads using MiXCR and keeps one entry per CDR3 protein. The sample carries around 170,000 distinct CDR3 sequences, around 90% recorded once. The sequenced material came from CD4+ T cells from PBMCs. The receptors derive from a human donor in good health.

The chain uses TRBV9 and TRBJ1-2; 7 bases align to TRBD1. This CDR3 contains 17 residues. From germline, CDR1 is SGDLS and CDR2 YYNGEE. V lost 4 bases to trimming and J lost 1 base; unmatched junction nucleotides: 13. The CDR3 sequence: CASSPWGTESLNYGYTF. DNA of the CDR3: TGTGCCAGCAGCCCGTGGGGGACAGAGTCACTTAACTATGGCTACACCTTC.

Written as DNA, the CDR3 is TGTGCCAGCAGCTTCGCCTACGAGCAGTACTTC. This codes for CASSFAYEQYF. V gene TRBV7-2 combines with J gene TRBJ2-7; D not resolved. V was cut by 3 bases and J by 2 bases, with 2 bases left in between. CDR1 is SGHTA and CDR2 is FQGNSA in the germline V gene. The CDR3 loop spans 11 amino acids.

The gene calls are TRBV2 and TRBJ1-2; 9 bases are a match to TRBD1. The CDR3 covers 13 residues. J gave up 7 bases and V 5 bases, and 5 bases lay outside the gene matches. CDR1 and CDR2 (germline): SNHLY, FYNNEI. The CDR3 reads CASSLDRGSGYTF. CDR3 coding DNA: TGTGCCAGCAGTCTCGACAGGGGGTCTGGCTACACCTTC.

The CDR3 protein is CASSQAGGTQYF. CDR3 in DNA: TGTGCCAGCAGCCAAGCCGGCGGTACGCAGTATTTT. The V gene is TRBV5-4, the J gene TRBJ2-3; D gene unclear. Per the germline V gene, CDR1 is SGHNT and CDR2 is YYREEE (reference sequence). CDR3 length equals 12 residues. V was shortened by 4 bases and J by 8 bases, with 11 bases between the two germline ends.

The rearrangement uses TRBV24-1 and TRBJ2-4; TRBD1 might be the D (5 bases). V shed 0 bases and J shed 0 bases, with 11 bases lying between them. This CDR3 spans 17 amino acids. Germline V lookup: CDR1 KGHDR, CDR2 SFDVKD. In nucleotides, the CDR3 is TGTGCCACCAGTGATTTGCCCCGACAGCTAGCCAAAAACATTCAGTACTTC. Its translation is CATSDLPRQLAKNIQYF.

V usage is TRBV28 and J usage is TRBJ1-3, with D possibly matching TRBD1 (5 bases). Looked up from germline, CDR1 is MDHEN and CDR2 is SYDVKM. V dropped 3 bases and J dropped 10 bases, with 13 bases sitting between them. The CDR3 consists of 13 residues. In DNA form, the CDR3 reads TGTGCCAGCAGTTTCCCCCAAAGGGGAACCATATATTTT. Amino acids: CASSFPQRGTIYF.

The CDR3 sequence: CASTRGADTQYF. CDR3 sequence (DNA): TGTGCCAGCACGCGGGGGGCAGATACGCAGTATTTT. This sequence joins TRBV2 and TRBJ2-3; 8 bases line up with TRBD2. This CDR3 contains 12 residues. V lost 7 bases and J lost 4; bases outside the gene matches: 1. Germline CDR1 reads SNHLY; CDR2 reads FYNNEI.

The chain recombines TRBV3-1 with TRBJ1-2; TRBD1 matches 9 bases. The CDR3 sequence is 15 residues long. CDR1 and CDR2 from the germline V gene are LGHDT and YNNKEL (reference sequence). Losses at the gene ends were 4 bases for V and 7 bases for J; bases not matched to a gene: 10. CDR3 nucleotides: TGTGCCAGCAGCCCGATCTGGGACAGGGTAGGTGGCTACACCTTC. Translation: CASSPIWDRVGGYTF.

The chain has TRBV5-4 and TRBJ1-2, with D perhaps TRBD1 (5 bases). CDR3 length: 13 amino acids. Per the germline V gene, CDR1 is SGHNT and CDR2 is YYREEE (reference sequence). V gave up 0 bases and J gave up 8 bases, with 11 bases separating them. The DNA for the CDR3 is TGTGCCAGCAGCTTGGCGTCTGGGGACGGCTACACCTTC. Its protein is CASSLASGDGYTF.

The CDR3 loop is CASSAASGGYNEQFF. CDR3 DNA sequence: TGTGCCAGCAGCGCCGCTAGCGGGGGGTACAATGAGCAGTTCTTC. The chain joins TRBV7-2 to TRBJ2-1; 11 nucleotides agree with TRBD2. The CDR3 length is 15 residues. Trimming at V came to 5 bases and at J to 4 bases, leaving 4 bases not matched to a gene. The V gene's germline CDR1 is SGHTA and CDR2 FQGNSA.

The chain is built from TRBV7-3 and TRBJ2-7; TRBD1 agrees at 8 bases. The CDR3 contains 15 residues. With V trimmed by 5 bases and J by 4 bases, 10 bases remained unmatched. The germline CDR1 and CDR2 sequences are SGHTA and FQGTGA. Here the CDR3 reads CASSPARGLHYEQYF. CDR3 sequence (DNA): TGTGCCAGCAGCCCAGCCAGGGGGCTCCATTACGAGCAGTACTTC.

The chain employs TRBV10-3 and TRBJ1-1; 9 bases line up with TRBD1. This CDR3 is built from 11 residues. The V segment lost 9 bases and the J segment 5 bases; nucleotides outside the gene matches: 1. Germline V lookup: CDR1 ENHRY, CDR2 SYGVKD. Written as DNA, the CDR3 is TGTGCCATAGGACAGGGGACTGAAGCTTTCTTT. It yields the protein CAIGQGTEAFF.

This rearrangement joins TRBV20-1 to TRBJ2-1, with 9 bases identical to TRBD2. The CDR3 runs 14 residues. In germline, CDR1 is DFQATT, CDR2 SNEGSKA (reference sequence). The V and J ends lost 5 bases and 7 bases, in that order; junction bases with no gene match: 9. For the CDR3, the DNA is TGCAGTGCTCCTCGGGCGGGAGGGTTGAATGAGCAGTTCTTC. Its protein product is CSAPRAGGLNEQFF.

In this sample, this clonotype turned up a few times. This chain uses TRBV29-1 with TRBJ1-5; D gene unclear. V lost 3 bases, J lost 6 bases, and 12 bases lay in between. Germline assignment: CDR1 SQVTM and CDR2 ANQGSEA. The CDR3 consists of 13 residues. CDR3 amino acids: CSVEYGYGQPQHF. CDR3 bases: TGCAGCGTTGAGTATGGGTATGGTCAGCCCCAGCATTTT.

This chain joins TRBV6-6 and TRBJ2-4; D gene unclear. Germline CDR1 and CDR2: MNHNY and SVGAGI (reference sequence). This CDR3 region has 10 residues. V was pared by 2 bases and J by 10 bases, with 3 bases between. In DNA form, the CDR3 reads TGTGCCAGCAGTTACAAGATTCAGTACTTC. Its protein is CASSYKIQYF.

V and J are TRBV6-5 and TRBJ2-1; D gene uncertain. The CDR3 length is 14 residues. V was trimmed by 0 bases and J by 7 bases, leaving 10 bases between them. Germline CDR1 reads MNHEY; CDR2 reads SVGAGI. The CDR3 spells CASSYSTLMNEQFF. Here the CDR3 DNA reads TGTGCCAGCAGTTACTCGACTCTGATGAATGAGCAGTTCTTC.

This chain joins TRBV7-9 and TRBJ1-1; the D is unclear. This CDR3 comprises 15 residues. Germline V gives CDR1 SEHNR, CDR2 FQNEAQ (reference sequence). The germline V and J ends were trimmed by 2 bases and 1 base, with 11 bases remaining between them. As DNA, the CDR3 is TGTGCCAGCAGCTTAATGGCCGGGGAGAACACTGAAGCTTTCTTT. Translating gives CASSLMAGENTEAFF.

The chain recombines TRBV27 with TRBJ1-1; a weak D match, TRBD1 (5 bases). The CDR3 covers 14 residues. CDR1 MNHEY and CDR2 SMNVEV come from the germline V gene (reference sequence). Trimming took off 7 bases at V and 4 bases at J, with 16 bases between the two ends. The CDR3 bases are TGTGCCAGCACCCCCCGGGACGGCTTCACTGAAGCTTTCTTT. As protein: CASTPRDGFTEAFF.

The chain links TRBV18 to TRBJ1-1, with D possibly matching TRBD1 (5 bases). Germline CDR1 and CDR2: KGHSH and LQKENI. Between the trimmed V and J ends, which lost 4 bases and 8 bases, there was a span of 14 bases. The CDR3 contains 13 residues. The CDR3 region is CASSQGTVREAFF. DNA of the CDR3: TGTGCCAGCTCACAGGGGACTGTCAGAGAAGCTTTCTTT.